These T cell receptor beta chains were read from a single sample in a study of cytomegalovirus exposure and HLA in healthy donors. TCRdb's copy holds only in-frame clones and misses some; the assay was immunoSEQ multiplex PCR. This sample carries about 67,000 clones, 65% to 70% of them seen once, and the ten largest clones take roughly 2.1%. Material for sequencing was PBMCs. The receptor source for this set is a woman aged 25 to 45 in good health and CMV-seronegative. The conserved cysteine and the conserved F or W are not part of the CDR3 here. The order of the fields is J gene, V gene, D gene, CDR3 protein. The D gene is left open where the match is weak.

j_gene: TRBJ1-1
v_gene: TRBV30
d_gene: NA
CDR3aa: AWKGGQNTEAF

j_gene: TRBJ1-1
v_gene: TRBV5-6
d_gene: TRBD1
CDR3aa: ASSPGTGRQKAF

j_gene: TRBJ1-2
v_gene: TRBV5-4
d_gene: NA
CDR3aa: ASSLGQQPYGYT

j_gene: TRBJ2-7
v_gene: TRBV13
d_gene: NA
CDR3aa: ASSPQLYEQY

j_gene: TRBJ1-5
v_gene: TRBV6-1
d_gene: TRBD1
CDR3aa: ASSEGRGRQPQH

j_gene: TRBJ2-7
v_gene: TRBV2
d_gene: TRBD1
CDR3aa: ASSPGTGGFYEQY

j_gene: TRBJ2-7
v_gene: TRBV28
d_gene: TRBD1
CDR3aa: ASSRDRGHEQY

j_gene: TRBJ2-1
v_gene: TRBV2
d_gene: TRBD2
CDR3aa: ASSLNPGLAGAEQF

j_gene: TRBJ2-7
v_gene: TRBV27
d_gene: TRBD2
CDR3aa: ASSWAGGFEQY

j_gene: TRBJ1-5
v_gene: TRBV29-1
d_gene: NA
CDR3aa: SVGTRSGQPQH

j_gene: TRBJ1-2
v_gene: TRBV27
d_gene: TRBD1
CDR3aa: ASSSSRDRAGYT

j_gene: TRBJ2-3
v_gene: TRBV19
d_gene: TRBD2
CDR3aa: ASSMLSSSGFTDTQY

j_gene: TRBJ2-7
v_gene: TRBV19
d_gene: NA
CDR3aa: ASRSQGGKYEQY

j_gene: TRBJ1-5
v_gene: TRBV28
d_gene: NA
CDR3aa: ASGELVGDQPQH

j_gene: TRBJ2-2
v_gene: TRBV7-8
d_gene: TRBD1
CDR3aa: ASSPNLDRGVTGELF

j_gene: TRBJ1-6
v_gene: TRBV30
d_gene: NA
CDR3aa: AWSVQSYNSPLH

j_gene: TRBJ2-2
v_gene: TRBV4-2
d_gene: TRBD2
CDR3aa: ASSPGLAGANTGELF

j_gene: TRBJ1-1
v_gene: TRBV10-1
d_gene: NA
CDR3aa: ASSESTLNTEAF

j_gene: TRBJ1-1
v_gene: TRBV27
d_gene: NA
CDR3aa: ASSLRQNTEAF

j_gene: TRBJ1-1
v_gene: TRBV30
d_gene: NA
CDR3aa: AWSVTVYTEAF

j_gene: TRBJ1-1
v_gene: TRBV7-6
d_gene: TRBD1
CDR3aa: ASSTTGAPLTEAF

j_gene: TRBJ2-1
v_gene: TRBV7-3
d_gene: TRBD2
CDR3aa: ASSFGISGGAVDEQF

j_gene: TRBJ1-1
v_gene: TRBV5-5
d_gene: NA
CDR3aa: ASSPGEYYTEAF

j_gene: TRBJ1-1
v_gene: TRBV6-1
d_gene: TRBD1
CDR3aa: ASRLEGAAF

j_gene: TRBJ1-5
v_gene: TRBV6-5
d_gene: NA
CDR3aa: ASRAQWAQPQH

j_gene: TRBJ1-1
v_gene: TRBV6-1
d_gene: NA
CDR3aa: ASSPHDIGNTEAF

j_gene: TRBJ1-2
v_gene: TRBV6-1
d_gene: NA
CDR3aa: ASSAYRGTGYT

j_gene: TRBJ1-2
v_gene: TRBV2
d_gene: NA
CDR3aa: ASIGGESANYGYT

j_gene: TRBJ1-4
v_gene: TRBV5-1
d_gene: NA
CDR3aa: ASSFVGPGEKLF

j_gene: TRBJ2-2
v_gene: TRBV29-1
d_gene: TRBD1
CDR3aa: SVAFWDRGTGELF

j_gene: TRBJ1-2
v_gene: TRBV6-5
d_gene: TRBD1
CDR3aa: ASSSTGGANYGYT

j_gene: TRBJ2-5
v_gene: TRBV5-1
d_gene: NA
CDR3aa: ASSSGETQY

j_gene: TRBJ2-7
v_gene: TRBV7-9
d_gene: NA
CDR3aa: ASSLATSTRSPYEQY

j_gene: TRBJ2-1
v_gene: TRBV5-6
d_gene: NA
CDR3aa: ASSLVVGQNEQF

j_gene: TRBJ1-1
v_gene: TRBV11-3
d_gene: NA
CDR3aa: ASSLEGADTEAF

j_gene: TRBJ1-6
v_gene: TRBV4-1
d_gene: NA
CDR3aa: ASSGEVSQSTPLH

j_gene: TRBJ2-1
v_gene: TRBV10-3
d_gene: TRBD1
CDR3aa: AISEQGRHNEQF

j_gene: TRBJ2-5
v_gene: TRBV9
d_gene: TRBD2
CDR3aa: ASSPVPGLAGGNQETQY

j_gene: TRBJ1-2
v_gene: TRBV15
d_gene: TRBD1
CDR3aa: ATRMTGGGLGYT

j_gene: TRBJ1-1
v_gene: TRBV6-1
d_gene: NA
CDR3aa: ASSPNRLNTEAF

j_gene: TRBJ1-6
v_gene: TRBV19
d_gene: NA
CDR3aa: ASSIGPRANSPLH

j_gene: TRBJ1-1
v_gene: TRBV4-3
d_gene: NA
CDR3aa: ASSQDLNRH

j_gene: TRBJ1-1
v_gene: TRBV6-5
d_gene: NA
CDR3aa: ASIPQTEAEAF

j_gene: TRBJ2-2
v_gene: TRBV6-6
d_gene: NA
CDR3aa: ASSSLGETGELF

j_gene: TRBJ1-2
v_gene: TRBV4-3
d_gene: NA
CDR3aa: ASSQDGEGYT

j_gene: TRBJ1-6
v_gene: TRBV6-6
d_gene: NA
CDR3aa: ASSRGRGNSPLH

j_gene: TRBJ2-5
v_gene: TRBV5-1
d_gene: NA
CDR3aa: ASSLTSGQGGETQY

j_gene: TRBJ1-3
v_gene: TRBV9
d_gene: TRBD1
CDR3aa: ASTHSDRDENTIY

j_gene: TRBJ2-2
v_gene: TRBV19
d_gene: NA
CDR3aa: ASKIGGINTGELF

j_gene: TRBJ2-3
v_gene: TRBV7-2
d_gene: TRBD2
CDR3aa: ASSRGTRSDTQY

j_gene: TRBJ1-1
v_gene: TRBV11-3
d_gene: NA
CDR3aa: ASSYQGNTEAF

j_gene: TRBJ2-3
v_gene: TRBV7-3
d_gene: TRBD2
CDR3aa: ASNPGLATDTQY

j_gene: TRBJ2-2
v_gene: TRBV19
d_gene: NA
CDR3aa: ASSPRDTYTGELF

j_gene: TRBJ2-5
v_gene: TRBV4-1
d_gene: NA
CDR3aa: ASSQGVTGSGQETQY

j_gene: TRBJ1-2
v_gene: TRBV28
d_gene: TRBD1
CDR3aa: ASSLRTGGANYGYT